This T cell receptor beta chain was recorded in a study of blood T cell repertoires in COVID-19. Study context: Acute and convalescent COVID-19 samples came from the United States, Italy and Spain. T cells, B-cell-depleted T cells, or PBMCs supplied cDNA or gDNA.

As originally analysed: It was from reference gene primer amplification that nucleated cell counts were estimated. The assay was immunoSEQ multiplex PCR, and TCRdb's table has in-frame clones only and misses some. Clonal size and the V and J genes are those of that table, whereas D and trimming came from the DNA. Among about 81,000 clones listed, 91% were seen once. The CDR3 sequence is 14 residues long. The germline V gene has CDR1 SGHNT and CDR2 YYREEE (reference sequence). Germline trimming cut 3 bases from V and 2 bases from J; bases unmatched to any gene: 5. The chain combines TRBV5-4 with TRBJ2-7; 7 positions agree with TRBD1. The specimen sequenced was peripheral blood. This TCR was sampled from a woman in her forties or fifties in a cohort sampled during active COVID-19. CDR3 in amino acids: CASSYAQGAYEQYF. The CDR3 nucleotides read TGTGCCAGCAGCTACGCGCAGGGGGCCTACGAGCAGTACTTC. The full variable domain, with the rest looked up from reference TRBV5-4 and TRBJ2-7, is ETGVTQSPTHLIKTRGQQVTLRCSSQSGHNTVSWYQQALGQGPQFIFQYYREEENGRGNFPPRFSGLQFPNYSSELNVNALELDDSALYLCASSYAQGAYEQYFGPGTRLTVT.